This TCR beta chain comes out of a study of T cells after yellow fever vaccination. In TCRdb, the 5' RACE reads were re-called with MiXCR into one record per CDR3 protein. There are around 610,000 distinct CDR3 sequences in the sample; roughly 13% occur only once, and over 12% lies in the top ten. CDR1 DFQATT and CDR2 SNEGSKA come from the germline V gene (reference sequence). V lost 1 base to trimming and J lost 0 bases, with 7 bases between them. CDR3 length: 13 amino acids. General observations from the study: A weaker but faster secondary response was observed, peaking on day 5 versus 15. Abundant contaminating clonotypes from the bulk population could appear in FACS-sorted repertoires. Of the clonotypes, a small share occurred in both CD4 and CD8 compartments. Reappearance after the booster was observed for most primary-vaccination clones (roughly 97% CD4, about 91% CD8).

This clonotype was seen repeatedly, ten times or more. As yet, its antigen is unknown. This material consisted of PBMCs, taken on the day of the yellow fever booster vaccination. The V call is TRBV20-1, the J call TRBJ2-7, with a weak D call TRBD1 (5 bases). The clonotype comes from a young man who received the YFV17D yellow fever vaccine. This chain's CDR3 is CSARGQSSYEQYF. The CDR3 coding sequence is TGCAGTGCTAGAGGACAGAGCTCCTACGAGCAGTACTTC.